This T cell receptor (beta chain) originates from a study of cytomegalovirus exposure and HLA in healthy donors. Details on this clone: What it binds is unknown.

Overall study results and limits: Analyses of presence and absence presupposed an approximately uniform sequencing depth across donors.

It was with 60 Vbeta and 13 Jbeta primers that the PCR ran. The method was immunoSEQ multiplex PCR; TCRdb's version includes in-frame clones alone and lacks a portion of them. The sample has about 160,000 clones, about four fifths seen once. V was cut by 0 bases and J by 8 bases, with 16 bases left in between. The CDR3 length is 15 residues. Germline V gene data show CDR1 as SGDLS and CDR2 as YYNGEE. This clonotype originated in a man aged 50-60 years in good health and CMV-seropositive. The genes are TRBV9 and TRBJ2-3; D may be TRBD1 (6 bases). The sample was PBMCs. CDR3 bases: TGTGCCAGCAGCGTAGCGATTCAGGGGTTTGGTACGCAGTATTTT. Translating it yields CASSVAIQGFGTQYF.